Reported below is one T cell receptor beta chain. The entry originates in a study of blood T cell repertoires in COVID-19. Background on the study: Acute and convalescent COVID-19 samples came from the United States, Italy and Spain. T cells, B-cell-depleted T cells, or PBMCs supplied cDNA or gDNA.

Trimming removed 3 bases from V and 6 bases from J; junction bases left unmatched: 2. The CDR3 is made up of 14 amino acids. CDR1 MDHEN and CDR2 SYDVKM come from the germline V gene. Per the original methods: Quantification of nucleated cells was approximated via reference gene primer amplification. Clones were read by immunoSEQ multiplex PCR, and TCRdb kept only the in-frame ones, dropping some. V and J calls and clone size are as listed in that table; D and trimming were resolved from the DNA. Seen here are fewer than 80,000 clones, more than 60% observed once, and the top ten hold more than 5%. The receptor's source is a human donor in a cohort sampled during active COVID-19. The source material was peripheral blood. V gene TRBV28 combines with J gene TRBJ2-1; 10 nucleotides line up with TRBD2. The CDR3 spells CASSFASGGNEQFF. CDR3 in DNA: TGTGCCAGCAGTTTCGCTAGCGGGGGCAATGAGCAGTTCTTC.